The clone carrying this T cell receptor (beta chain) was detected a few times. The antigen remains undetermined. This sample is drawn from a study of beta chain features in type 1 diabetes. General observations from the study: Sequencing used cDNA, and cells with high TCR expression could therefore be over-represented. VDJ junctions from type 1 diabetes patients carried fewer insertions and larger deletions. Type 1 diabetes patients had moderately but significantly shorter TCRB CDR3s in all four CD4+ subsets.

Isolated RNA was reverse transcribed in full, so expressed TCRB transcripts were sequenced. Average reads for naive, central memory and regulatory T cell samples were about 3.57 million. Using immunoSEQ multiplex PCR, the repertoire was profiled, and TCRdb retains in-frame clones only, with some absent. There are about 170,000 clones in the sample; around 7.8% occur only once, and roughly 1% lies in the top ten. Germline V gives CDR1 SGHDT, CDR2 YYEEEE. This CDR3 has 11 amino acids. V was shortened by 1 base and J by 8 bases, with 4 bases between the two germline ends. V usage is TRBV5-6 and J usage is TRBJ2-1; D gene uncertain. The sequence derives from a middle-aged woman with type 1 diabetes. Input material: central memory CD4+ T cells from blood. As DNA, the CDR3 is TGTGCCAGCAGCTTGATCGATGAGCAGTTCTTC. Translated, it gives CASSLIDEQFF.